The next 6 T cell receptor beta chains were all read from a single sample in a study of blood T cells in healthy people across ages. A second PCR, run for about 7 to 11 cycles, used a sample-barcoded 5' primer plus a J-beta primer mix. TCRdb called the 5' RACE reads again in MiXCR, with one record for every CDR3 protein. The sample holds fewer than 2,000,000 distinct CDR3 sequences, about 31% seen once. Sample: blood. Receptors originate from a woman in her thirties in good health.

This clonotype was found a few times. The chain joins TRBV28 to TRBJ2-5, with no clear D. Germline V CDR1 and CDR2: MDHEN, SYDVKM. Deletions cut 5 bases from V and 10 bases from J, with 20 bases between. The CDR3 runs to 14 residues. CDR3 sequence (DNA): TGTGCCAGCAGTCTCTCCCAGGACCCGATAAGCCAGTACTTC. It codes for CASSLSQDPISQYF. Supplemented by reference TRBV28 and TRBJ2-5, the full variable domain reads DVKVTQSSRYLVKRTGEKVFLECVQDMDHENMFWYRQDPGLGLRLIYFSYDVKMKEKGDIPEGYSVSREKKERFSLILESASTNQTSMYLCASSLSQDPISQYFGPGTRLLVL.

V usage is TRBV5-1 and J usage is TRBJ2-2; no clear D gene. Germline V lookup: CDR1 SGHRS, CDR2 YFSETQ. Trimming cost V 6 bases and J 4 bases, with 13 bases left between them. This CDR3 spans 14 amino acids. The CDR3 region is CASTWSGGTGELFF. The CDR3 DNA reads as TGCGCCAGCACTTGGAGTGGCGGCACCGGGGAGCTGTTTTTT. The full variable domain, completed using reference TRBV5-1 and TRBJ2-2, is KAGVTQTPRYLIKTRGQQVTLSCSPISGHRSVSWYQQTPGQGLQFLFEYFSETQRNKGNFPGRFSGRQFSNSRSEMNVSTLELGDSALYLCASTWSGGTGELFFGEGSRLTVL.

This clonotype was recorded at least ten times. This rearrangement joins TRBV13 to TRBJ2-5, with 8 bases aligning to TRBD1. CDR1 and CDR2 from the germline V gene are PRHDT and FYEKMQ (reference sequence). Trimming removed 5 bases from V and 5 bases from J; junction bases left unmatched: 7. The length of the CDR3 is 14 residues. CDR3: CASSLRGRYETQYF. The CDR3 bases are TGTGCCAGCAGCCTCAGGGGGCGGTATGAGACCCAGTACTTC. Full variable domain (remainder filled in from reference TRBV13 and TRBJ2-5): AAGVIQSPRHLIKEKRETATLKCYPIPRHDTVYWYQQGPGQDPQFLISFYEKMQSDKGSIPDRFSAQQFSDYHSELNMSSLELGDSALYFCASSLRGRYETQYFGPGTRLLVL.

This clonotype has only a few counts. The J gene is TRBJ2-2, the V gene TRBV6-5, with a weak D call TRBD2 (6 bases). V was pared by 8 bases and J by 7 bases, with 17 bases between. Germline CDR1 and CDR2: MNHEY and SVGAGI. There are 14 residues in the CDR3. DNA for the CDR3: TGTGCCAGCCTGAAGGAGGGCGGTAACGGGGAGCTGTTTTTT. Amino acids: CASLKEGGNGELFF.

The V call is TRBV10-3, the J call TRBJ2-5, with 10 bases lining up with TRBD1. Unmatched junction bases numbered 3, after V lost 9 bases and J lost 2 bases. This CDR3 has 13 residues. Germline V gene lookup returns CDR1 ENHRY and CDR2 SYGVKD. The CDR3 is CAIRTGGQETQYF. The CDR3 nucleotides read TGTGCCATAAGGACAGGGGGGCAAGAGACCCAGTACTTC.

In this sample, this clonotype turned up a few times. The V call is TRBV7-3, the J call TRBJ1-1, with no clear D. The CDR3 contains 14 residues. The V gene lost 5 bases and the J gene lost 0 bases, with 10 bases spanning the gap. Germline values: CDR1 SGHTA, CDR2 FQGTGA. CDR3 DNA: TGTGCCAGCAGCCCGAACAGCCTGAACACTGAAGCTTTCTTT. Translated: CASSPNSLNTEAFF.